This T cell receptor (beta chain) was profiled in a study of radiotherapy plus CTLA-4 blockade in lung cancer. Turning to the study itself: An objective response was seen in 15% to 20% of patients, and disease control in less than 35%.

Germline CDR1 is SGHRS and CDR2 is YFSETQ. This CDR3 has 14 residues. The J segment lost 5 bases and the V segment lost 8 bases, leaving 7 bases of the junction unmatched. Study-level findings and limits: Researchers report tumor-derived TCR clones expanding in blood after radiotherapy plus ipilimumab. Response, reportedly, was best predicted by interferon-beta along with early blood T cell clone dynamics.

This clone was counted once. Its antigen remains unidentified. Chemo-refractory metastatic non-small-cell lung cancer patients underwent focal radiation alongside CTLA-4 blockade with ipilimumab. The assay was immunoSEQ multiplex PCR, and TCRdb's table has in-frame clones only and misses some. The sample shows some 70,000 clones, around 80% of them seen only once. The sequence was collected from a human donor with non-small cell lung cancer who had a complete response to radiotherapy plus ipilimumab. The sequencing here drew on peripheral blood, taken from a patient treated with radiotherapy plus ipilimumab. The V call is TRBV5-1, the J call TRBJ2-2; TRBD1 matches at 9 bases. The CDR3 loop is CASNRDRATGELFF. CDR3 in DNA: TGCGCCAGTAACCGGGACAGGGCAACCGGGGAGCTGTTTTTT. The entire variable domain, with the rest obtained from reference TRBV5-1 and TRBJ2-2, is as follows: KAGVTQTPRYLIKTRGQQVTLSCSPISGHRSVSWYQQTPGQGLQFLFEYFSETQRNKGNFPGRFSGRQFSNSRSEMNVSTLELGDSALYLCASNRDRATGELFFGEGSRLTVL.